This TCR beta chain is drawn from a study of blood T cell repertoires in COVID-19. Study as a whole: From the United States, Italy and Spain came samples of acute and convalescent COVID-19. PBMCs, B-cell-depleted T cells, or T cells were the source of the cDNA or gDNA that made up the material.

V lost 3 bases and J 2 bases, leaving 14 bases between the germline ends. Germline V gene sequence: CDR1 LNHDA, CDR2 SQIVND (reference sequence). This CDR3 has 16 amino acids. In the source study's methods: Reference gene primer amplification in the assay estimated nucleated cell counts. Sequencing was performed with immunoSEQ multiplex PCR; in TCRdb, only in-frame clones are kept and a portion is missing. For V, J and clone size, that table is used; D and trimming come from the DNA. The table records tens of thousands of clones, around 84% of them present only once. The clonotype was recovered from a human donor in a cohort sampled during active COVID-19. This chain connects TRBV19 to TRBJ1-3, with D tentatively TRBD1 (5 bases). Sequencing was carried out using peripheral blood. The CDR3 here is CASSIVQGTAGNTIYF. In DNA, the CDR3 is TGTGCCAGTAGTATCGTCCAGGGAACCGCTGGAAACACCATATATTTT.